Listed below are T cell receptor beta chains from one sample, sequenced in a study of blood T cell repertoires in COVID-19. Assay: immunoSEQ multiplex PCR; the TCRdb copy retains only in-frame clones and omits some. The sample carries about 250,000 clones, around 82% recorded once. Sequencing was done on a sample of peripheral blood. The receptor source for this set is a middle-aged man with active or convalescent COVID-19. Each CDR3 is given with its conserved first and last residue. The D gene is left open where the match is weak. The listing skips clone size in some rows; elsewhere it reads once, few, many or a size class.

v_gene: TRBV21-1; j_gene: TRBJ1-4; abundance: few; len: 13; d_gene: -; CDR3aa: CASRQGRNEKLFF; CDR3nt: TGTGCCAGCAGGCAGGGGCGGAATGAAAAACTGTTTTTT
v_gene: TRBV10-3; j_gene: TRBJ1-5; abundance: -; len: 14; d_gene: TRBD1; CDR3aa: CAISGSGGDQPQHF; CDR3nt: TGTGCCATCAGTGGGTCAGGGGGGGATCAGCCCCAGCATTTT
v_gene: TRBV25-1; j_gene: TRBJ2-3; abundance: -; len: 16; d_gene: TRBD2; CDR3aa: CASSEWGGLITDTQYF; CDR3nt: TGTGCCAGCAGTGAATGGGGGGGTTTGATCACAGATACGCAGTATTTT
v_gene: TRBV30; j_gene: TRBJ1-6; abundance: -; len: 15; d_gene: -; CDR3aa: CAWRGEQGKNSPLHF; CDR3nt: TGTGCCTGGAGGGGGGAACAGGGAAAAAATTCACCCCTCCACTTT
v_gene: TRBV7-8; j_gene: TRBJ2-3; abundance: -; len: 15; d_gene: TRBD1; CDR3aa: CASSSPTTLGQTQYF; CDR3nt: TGTGCCAGCAGCTCACCGACGACCCTGGGACAGACGCAGTATTTT
v_gene: TRBV28; j_gene: TRBJ2-3; abundance: -; len: 15; d_gene: TRBD2; CDR3aa: CASSSSGRGADTQYF; CDR3nt: TGTGCCAGCAGCTCTAGCGGGAGGGGCGCAGATACGCAGTATTTT
v_gene: TRBV7-3; j_gene: TRBJ1-1; abundance: -; len: 13; d_gene: -; CDR3aa: CASSLQGNTEAFF; CDR3nt: TGTGCCAGCAGCTTACAGGGTAACACTGAAGCTTTCTTT
v_gene: TRBV19; j_gene: TRBJ2-1; abundance: -; len: 15; d_gene: TRBD2; CDR3aa: CASRPSGRDYNEQFF; CDR3nt: TGTGCCAGCCGGCCTAGCGGGAGGGACTACAATGAGCAGTTCTTC
v_gene: TRBV6-5; j_gene: TRBJ1-1; abundance: -; len: 14; d_gene: -; CDR3aa: CASTQRGSGTEAFF; CDR3nt: TGTGCCAGCACCCAAAGGGGATCAGGGACTGAAGCTTTCTTT
v_gene: TRBV7-9; j_gene: TRBJ1-1; abundance: -; len: 15; d_gene: TRBD1; CDR3aa: CASSTDRGRNTEAFF; CDR3nt: TGTGCCAGCAGCACCGACAGGGGGCGGAACACTGAAGCTTTCTTT
v_gene: TRBV12-3/TRBV12-4; j_gene: TRBJ1-2; abundance: -; len: 13; d_gene: TRBD1; CDR3aa: CASRDRGGYGYTF; CDR3nt: TGTGCCAGCCGGGACAGGGGCGGTTATGGCTACACCTTC
v_gene: TRBV3-1/TRBV3-2; j_gene: TRBJ1-1; abundance: -; len: 14; d_gene: -; CDR3aa: CASSQDRVRTAAFF; CDR3nt: TGTGCCAGCAGCCAAGACAGGGTTCGTACTGCGGCTTTCTTT
v_gene: TRBV5-1; j_gene: TRBJ2-7; abundance: -; len: 13; d_gene: -; CDR3aa: CASSSLDSYEQYF; CDR3nt: TGCGCCAGCAGCTCCCTGGACAGCTACGAGCAGTACTTC
v_gene: TRBV5-1; j_gene: TRBJ2-5; abundance: -; len: 15; d_gene: -; CDR3aa: CASSSNRLGRETQYF; CDR3nt: TGCGCCAGCAGCTCTAACCGGCTAGGGAGGGAGACCCAGTACTTC